What follows describes a single T cell receptor (beta chain). Its specificity is unknown. The data belong to a study of cytomegalovirus exposure and HLA in healthy donors. This CDR3 region has 17 residues. Germline lookup yields CDR1 KGHSH and CDR2 LQKENI. Between the trimmed V and J ends, which lost 2 bases and 10 bases, there was a span of 21 bases. Points from the study as a whole: A later analysis linked a missense DCLRE1C variant to TCR beta V- and J-gene trimming. Earlier results showed most TCR beta V segments being productive about 87% or about 30% of the time.

PCR employed 60 Vbeta and 13 Jbeta primers. Using immunoSEQ multiplex PCR, the repertoire was profiled, and TCRdb retains in-frame clones only, with some absent. The profile covers over 70,000 clones, with roughly 63% appearing a single time and approximately 21% taken by the ten largest. The TCR sequence derives from a woman aged 50 to 60 in good health and CMV-seropositive. The sequencing sample was made of PBMCs. J is TRBJ1-6 and V is TRBV18, with a tentative D call TRBD1 (5 bases). The CDR3 here is CASSPGLGGIGESPLHF. The CDR3 DNA is TGTGCCAGCTCACCAGGTTTGGGGGGAATAGGGGAATCACCCCTCCACTTT.